These T cell receptor beta chains were read from a single sample in a study of CD8 T cells in Susac syndrome. Using its own MiXCR run on the immunoSEQ multiplex PCR reads, TCRdb lists one record per CDR3 protein. The sample includes about 190,000 distinct CDR3 sequences, 95% of them seen just once. Sequenced input: CD8+ T cells from PBMCs. Source of these receptors: a human donor with Susac syndrome. CDR3s include the opening cysteine and the closing phenylalanine or tryptophan. D genes are given only for firm matches. Clone size is shown for a subset of rows, as once, few, many or a class of expanded clone.

d_call	clone_size	cdr3_length	j_call	v_call	cdr3_nt	cdr3_aa
TRBD2	.	14	TRBJ2-1	TRBV20-1	TGCAGTGCTAGCTTCCGCGGGGGGGCGAATGAGCAGTTCTTC	CSASFRGGANEQFF
.	.	12	TRBJ2-7	TRBV13	TGTGCCAGCAGCACGACCCTAAAGGGGCAGTACTTC	CASSTTLKGQYF
TRBD1	.	16	TRBJ1-1	TRBV7-8	TGTGCCAGCAGCTTAGTCAGGGGGCGTGTGTCCACTGAAGCTTTCTTT	CASSLVRGRVSTEAFF
.	.	14	TRBJ1-1	TRBV4-1	TGCGCCAGCAGCCAAACGTGGGGGTTCACTGAAGCTTTCTTT	CASSQTWGFTEAFF
.	.	13	TRBJ2-3	TRBV7-3	TGTGCCAGCGGGGAGGAGGGCACAGATACGCAGTATTTT	CASGEEGTDTQYF
.	once	13	TRBJ1-5	TRBV5-1	TGCGCCAGCAGCTTGGGTCGGTATGAGCCCCAGCATTTT	CASSLGRYEPQHF
.	.	14	TRBJ1-2	TRBV25-1	TGTGCCAGCAGTGAATGGGGAGCTAACTATGGCTACACCTTC	CASSEWGANYGYTF
TRBD1	.	14	TRBJ2-7	TRBV6-6	TGTGCCAGCAGTTACGGGGGACAGGGCTACGAGCAGTACTTC	CASSYGGQGYEQYF
TRBD2	.	16	TRBJ2-2	TRBV13	TGTGCCAGCAGCTTAGCAGGAACTAGCGGGGCCGGGGAGCTGTTTTTT	CASSLAGTSGAGELFF
TRBD2	.	15	TRBJ2-7	TRBV7-2	TGTGCCAGCAGCGGTAGACTAGCGGGAGTTAGAGAGCAGTACTTC	CASSGRLAGVREQYF
TRBD1	.	14	TRBJ1-1	TRBV28	TGTGCCAGCAGTCCAACCTCGACAGGGGTTGAAGCTTTCTTT	CASSPTSTGVEAFF
TRBD2	.	16	TRBJ2-5	TRBV5-1	TGCGCCAGCAGCTTGGAGTCTAGCGGGAGTGGAGAGACCCAGTACTTC	CASSLESSGSGETQYF
TRBD2	.	14	TRBJ2-3	TRBV9	TGTGCCAGCAGCGCGGGGGGGTCGGGCGATACGCAGTATTTT	CASSAGGSGDTQYF
TRBD1	.	14	TRBJ1-5	TRBV12-3/TRBV12-4	TGTGCCAGCACCCGGGGACAGGGAGGACAGCCCCAGCATTTT	CASTRGQGGQPQHF
.	.	15	TRBJ2-3	TRBV11-2	TGTGCCAGCAGCCCCTCGACGGGGGGCACAGATACGCAGTATTTT	CASSPSTGGTDTQYF
TRBD2	.	13	TRBJ2-1	TRBV28	TGTGCCAGCAGTGTAACTAGCGGGCATGAGCAGTTCTTC	CASSVTSGHEQFF
.	.	14	TRBJ1-2	TRBV2	TGTGCCAGCAGTATCCGGGTGGATAGGTATGGCTACACCTTC	CASSIRVDRYGYTF
.	.	13	TRBJ1-2	TRBV30	TGTGCCTACGCCAGGGATGGAAACTATGGCTACACCTTC	CAYARDGNYGYTF
.	.	18	TRBJ2-2	TRBV9	TGTGCCAGCAGCGAGTGGGCCAAGATAGCGGAGAACACCGGGGAGCTGTTTTTT	CASSEWAKIAENTGELFF
TRBD2	.	15	TRBJ2-7	TRBV9	TGTGCCAGCAGCGTTAGCGGGGGGGCCACCTACGAGCAGTACTTC	CASSVSGGATYEQYF
.	.	13	TRBJ2-1	TRBV11-2	TGTGCCAGCAGCTATGACAGCTACAATGAGCAGTTCTTC	CASSYDSYNEQFF
.	.	15	TRBJ2-2	TRBV5-4	TGTGCCAGCAGCTTTAGGACAGCGGAGGCCGGGGAGCTGTTTTTT	CASSFRTAEAGELFF
.	.	11	TRBJ2-3	TRBV9	TGTGCCAGCAGCGCAACAGATACGCAGTATTTT	CASSATDTQYF
.	.	14	TRBJ2-5	TRBV6-5	TGTGCCAGCAGTTACCGAGAAGGAAGAGCGACCCAGTACTTC	CASSYREGRATQYF
TRBD2	.	15	TRBJ2-1	TRBV3-1	TGTGCCAGCAGCCAAGATGACGGGGGGGACAATGAGCAGTTCTTC	CASSQDDGGDNEQFF
.	.	17	TRBJ2-3	TRBV9	TGTGCCAGCAGCGAGGATGGTCAGTTCTATAGCACAGATACGCAGTATTTT	CASSEDGQFYSTDTQYF
.	.	15	TRBJ2-3	TRBV11-2	TGTGCCAGCAGCTTAGGCCTTGAGTACGCAGATACGCAGTATTTT	CASSLGLEYADTQYF
.	.	17	TRBJ1-4	TRBV4-2	TGTGCCAGCAGCCACACAATACAGGGAGTCTCGAATGAAAAACTGTTTTTT	CASSHTIQGVSNEKLFF
.	.	15	TRBJ2-3	TRBV18	TGTGCCAGCTCACCGAAACAGACCCGGGCAGATACGCAGTATTTT	CASSPKQTRADTQYF
.	.	15	TRBJ1-1	TRBV7-9	TGTGCCAGCAGCCCAAGGGGCGGAGTGAACACTGAAGCTTTCTTT	CASSPRGGVNTEAFF
TRBD1	.	16	TRBJ2-1	TRBV9	TGTGCCAGCACCCTCCTGGGGACAGACTCCTACAATGAGCAGTTCTTC	CASTLLGTDSYNEQFF